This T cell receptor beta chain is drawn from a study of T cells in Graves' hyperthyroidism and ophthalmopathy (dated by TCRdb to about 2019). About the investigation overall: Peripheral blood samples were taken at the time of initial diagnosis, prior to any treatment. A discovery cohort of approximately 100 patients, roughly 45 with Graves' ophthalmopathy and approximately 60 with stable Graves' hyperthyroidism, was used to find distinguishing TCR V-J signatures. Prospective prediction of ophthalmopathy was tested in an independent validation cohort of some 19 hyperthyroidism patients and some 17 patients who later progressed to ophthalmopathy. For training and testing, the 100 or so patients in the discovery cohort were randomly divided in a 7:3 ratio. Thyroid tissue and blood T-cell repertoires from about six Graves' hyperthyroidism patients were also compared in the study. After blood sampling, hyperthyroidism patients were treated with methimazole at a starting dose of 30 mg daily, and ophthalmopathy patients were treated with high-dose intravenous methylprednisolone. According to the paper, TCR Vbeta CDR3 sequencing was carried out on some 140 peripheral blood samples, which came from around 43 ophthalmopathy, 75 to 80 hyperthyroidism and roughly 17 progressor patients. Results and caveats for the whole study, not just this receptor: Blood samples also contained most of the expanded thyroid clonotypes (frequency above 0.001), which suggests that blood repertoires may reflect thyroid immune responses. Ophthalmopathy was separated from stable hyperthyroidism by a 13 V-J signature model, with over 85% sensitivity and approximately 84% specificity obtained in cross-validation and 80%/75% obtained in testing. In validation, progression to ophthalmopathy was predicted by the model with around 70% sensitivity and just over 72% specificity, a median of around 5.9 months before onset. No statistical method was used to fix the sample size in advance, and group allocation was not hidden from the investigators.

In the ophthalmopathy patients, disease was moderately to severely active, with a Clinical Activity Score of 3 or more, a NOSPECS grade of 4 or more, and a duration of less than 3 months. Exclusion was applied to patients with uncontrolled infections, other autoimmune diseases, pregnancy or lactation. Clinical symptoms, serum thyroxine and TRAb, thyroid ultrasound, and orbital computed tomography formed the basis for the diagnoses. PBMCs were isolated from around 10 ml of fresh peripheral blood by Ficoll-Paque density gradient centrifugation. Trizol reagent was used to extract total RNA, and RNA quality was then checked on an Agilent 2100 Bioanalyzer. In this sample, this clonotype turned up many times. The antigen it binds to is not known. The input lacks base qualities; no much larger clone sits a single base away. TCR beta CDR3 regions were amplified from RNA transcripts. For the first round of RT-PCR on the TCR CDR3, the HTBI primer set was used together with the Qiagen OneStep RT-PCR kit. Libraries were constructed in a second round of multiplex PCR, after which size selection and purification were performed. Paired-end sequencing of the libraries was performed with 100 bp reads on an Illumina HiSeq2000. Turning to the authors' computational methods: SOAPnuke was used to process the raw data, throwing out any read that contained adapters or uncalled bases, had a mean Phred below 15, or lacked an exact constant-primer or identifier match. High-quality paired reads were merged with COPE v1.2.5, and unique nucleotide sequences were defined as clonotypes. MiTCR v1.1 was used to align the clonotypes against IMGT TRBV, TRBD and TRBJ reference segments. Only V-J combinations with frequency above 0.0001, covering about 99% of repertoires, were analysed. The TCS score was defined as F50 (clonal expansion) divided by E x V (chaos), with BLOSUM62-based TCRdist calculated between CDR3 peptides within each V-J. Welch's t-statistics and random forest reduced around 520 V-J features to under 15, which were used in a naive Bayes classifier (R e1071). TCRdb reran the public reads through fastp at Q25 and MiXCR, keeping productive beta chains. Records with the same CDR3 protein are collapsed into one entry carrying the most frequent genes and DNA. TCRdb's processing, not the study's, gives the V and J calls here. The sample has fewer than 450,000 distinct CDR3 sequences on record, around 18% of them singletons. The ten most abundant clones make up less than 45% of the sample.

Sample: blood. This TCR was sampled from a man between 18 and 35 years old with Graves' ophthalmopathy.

CDR3 sequence: CASSLGFGQGSYEQYF. The DNA sequence reads TGTGCCAGCAGCTTAGGATTCGGACAGGGATCTTACGAGCAGTACTTC. The chain couples TRBV13 to TRBJ2-7; 8 bases in between match TRBD1. The germline V gene (reference sequence) provides CDR1 PRHDT and CDR2 FYEKMQ. The CDR3 measures 16 amino acids from cysteine to phenylalanine. The sequence is cut down to CDR3 DNA, 48 bases in frame from base 1. For this chain, trimming is 0 bases at the V end and 4 bases at the J end, and the number of junction bases without a gene match is 8.